A single sample is the source of the 20 T cell receptor beta chains below, sequenced in a study of PD-L1 blockade in urothelial cancer. This sample's time point: peripheral blood 6 weeks after treatment start. Assay used: immunoSEQ multiplex PCR; TCRdb lists only in-frame clones, some missing. The table records around 50,000 clones, approximately 85% of them present only once. The sample was PBMCs, taken around atezolizumab (anti-PD-L1) treatment. These receptors originate from a man aged 50 to 59 with urothelial cancer.

This clone occurred a few times. The same CDR3 is also encoded by other DNA sequences in this sample. V and J are TRBV5-6 and TRBJ2-5, with 10 bases lining up with TRBD1. Germline CDR1 SGHDT, CDR2 YYEEEE. V trimming: 2 bases; J trimming: 5 bases; junction bases outside the gene matches: 6. CDR3 size: 15 residues. The CDR3 region is CASSLTGQGSETQYF. CDR3 in DNA: TGTGCCAGCAGCTTAACGGGACAGGGGTCGGAGACCCAGTACTTC.

This clone occurred once. The rearrangement links TRBV18 to TRBJ2-7; D is perhaps TRBD1 (5 bases). This CDR3 contains 12 residues. Germline CDR1 KGHSH, CDR2 LQKENI. Trimming shortened V by 3 bases and J by 4 bases, and 7 bases separated the two germline ends. DNA of the CDR3: TGTGCCAGCTCACCGACAGCTTACGAGCAGTACTTC. It encodes CASSPTAYEQYF. The whole variable domain, remainder taken from reference TRBV18 and TRBJ2-7, is NAGVMQNPRHLVRRRGQEARLRCSPMKGHSHVYWYRQLPEEGLKFMVYLQKENIIDESGMPKERFSAEFPKEGPSILRIQQVVRGDSAAYFCASSPTAYEQYFGPGTRLTVT.

The rearrangement joins TRBV30 to TRBJ2-5; TRBD2 matches at 8 bases. Germline V CDR1 and CDR2: GTSNPN, SVGIG (reference sequence). CDR3 length equals 13 residues. Losses at the gene ends were 3 bases for V and 5 bases for J; bases not matched to a gene: 5. The CDR3 nucleotides read TGTGCCTGGAGCGGGGGGGGTCGGGAGACCCAGTACTTC. It yields the protein CAWSGGGRETQYF. Together with reference TRBV30 and TRBJ2-5, the CDR3 gives the full variable domain: SQTIHQWPATLVQPVGSPLSLECTVEGTSNPNLYWYRQAAGRGLQLLFYSVGIGQISSEVPQNLSASRPQDRQFILSSKKLLLSDSGFYLCAWSGGGRETQYFGPGTRLLVL.

The V call is TRBV30, the J call TRBJ2-3, with D perhaps matching TRBD2 (6 bases). CDR1 and CDR2 (germline): GTSNPN, SVGIG (reference sequence). The CDR3 sequence is 14 residues long. Between the trimmed V and J ends, which lost 1 base and 1 base, there was a span of 9 bases. The CDR3 loop reads CAWSGGVGTDTQYF. CDR3 bases: TGTGCCTGGAGTGGGGGGGTAGGCACAGATACGCAGTATTTT.

This clone showed up just once. V and J are TRBV19 and TRBJ2-7; 8 bases line up with TRBD1. CDR3 length equals 14 residues. CDR1 is LNHDA and CDR2 is SQIVND in the germline V gene (reference sequence). V trimming: 2 bases; J trimming: 3 bases; junction bases outside the gene matches: 3. The CDR3 DNA reads as TGTGCCAGTAGTATAAGCAGGGGGCTCTACGAGCAGTACTTC. Amino acid sequence: CASSISRGLYEQYF.

The genes are TRBV4-1 and TRBJ1-4, with D possibly matching TRBD1 (5 bases). The ends were cut back, 1 base at V and 8 bases at J, with 14 bases in the middle. CDR3 length: 15 amino acids. In germline, CDR1 is MGHRA, CDR2 YSYEKL. CDR3 protein: CASSQVNQGGEKLFF. The CDR3 bases are TGCGCCAGCAGCCAAGTGAATCAGGGAGGGGAAAAACTGTTTTTT.

The CDR3 region has the DNA TGTGCCAGCAGCGGCGGGACTAGCGGGAAGATGAACACCGGGGAGCTGTTTTTT. It translates to CASSGGTSGKMNTGELFF. V is TRBV9 and J is TRBJ2-2, with 13 bases matching TRBD2. Trimming removed 3 bases from V and 1 base from J; junction bases left unmatched: 6. The CDR3 runs 18 residues. Germline loops: CDR1 SGDLS, CDR2 YYNGEE.

The chain is built from TRBV5-6 and TRBJ2-5; D may be TRBD2 (8 bases). The V and J ends lost 4 bases and 2 bases respectively, with 21 bases between them. CDR3 length equals 17 residues. Germline assignment: CDR1 SGHDT and CDR2 YYEEEE. The CDR3 reads CASSPIGTAGAQETQYF. The CDR3 DNA is TGTGCCAGCAGCCCGATAGGGACAGCGGGGGCGCAAGAGACCCAGTACTTC. Complete variable domain (other parts from reference TRBV5-6 and TRBJ2-5): DAGVTQSPTHLIKTRGQQVTLRCSPKSGHDTVSWYQQALGQGPQFIFQYYEEEERQRGNFPDRFSGHQFPNYSSELNVNALLLGDSALYLCASSPIGTAGAQETQYFGPGTRLLVL.

This rearrangement joins TRBV5-6 to TRBJ2-7, with 9 bases identical to TRBD1. The germline CDR1 and CDR2 sequences are SGHDT and YYEEEE. The CDR3 consists of 15 residues. V was pared by 2 bases and J by 5 bases, with 8 bases of the junction left unmatched. This CDR3 is CASSFGTGKVDEQYF. CDR3 coding DNA: TGTGCCAGCAGCTTCGGGACAGGGAAAGTGGACGAGCAGTACTTC.

The chain carries TRBV6-4 and TRBJ2-6; 7 bases fit TRBD1. Germline V gene data show CDR1 as MRHNA and CDR2 as SNTAGT. Trimming cost V 6 bases and J 0 bases; bases outside gene matches: 11. The CDR3 runs to 18 residues. CDR3 sequence reads: CASSPSGTVGSGANVLTF. DNA for the CDR3: TGTGCCAGCAGCCCCTCCGGGACAGTGGGCTCTGGGGCCAACGTCCTGACTTTC.

The chain combines TRBV6-1 with TRBJ2-7, with 8 bases matching TRBD2. CDR1 MNHNS and CDR2 SASEGT come from the germline V gene. V shed 4 bases, J shed 7 bases, and the junction held 6 bases outside the gene matches. The CDR3 consists of 13 residues. In nucleotides, the CDR3 is TGTGCCAGCAGTGGAGGACTAGCTCGAGAGCAGTACTTC. It specifies CASSGGLAREQYF.

The J gene is TRBJ2-7, the V gene TRBV28; TRBD1 is a possible D gene (7 bases). This CDR3 region has 14 residues. Between the trimmed V and J ends, which lost 6 bases and 3 bases, there was a span of 15 bases. CDR1 and CDR2 from the germline V gene are MDHEN and SYDVKM. The CDR3: CASRIGGGGYEQYF. The CDR3 bases are TGTGCCAGCAGGATTGGAGGGGGCGGCTACGAGCAGTACTTC.

This clone was seen a handful of times. V gene TRBV4-1 combines with J gene TRBJ2-1; possible D gene TRBD1, 6 bases. CDR3 length equals 12 residues. The germline V gene encodes CDR1 MGHRA and CDR2 YSYEKL. Trimming pared 3 bases from V and 9 bases from J, leaving 9 bases between. The CDR3 DNA sequence: TGCGCCAGCAGCCAGGGGGCAACTGAGCAGTTCTTC. As protein: CASSQGATEQFF.

The chain carries TRBV6-5 and TRBJ2-5, with D possibly being TRBD1 (6 bases). The V gene's germline CDR1 is MNHEY and CDR2 SVGAGI. Trimming took off 2 bases at V and 5 bases at J, with 15 bases between the two ends. The CDR3 extends over 15 amino acids. In nucleotides, the CDR3 is TGTGCCAGCAGTTACATCGAGACAGGACGTGAGACCCAGTACTTC. Encoded protein: CASSYIETGRETQYF.

This clone came up once. V gene TRBV27 combines with J gene TRBJ2-3; 7 bases align to TRBD1. The junction had 8 bases not matched to a gene; V was cut back by 9 bases and J by 5 bases. Germline CDR1 is MNHEY and CDR2 is SMNVEV (reference sequence). This CDR3 is built from 13 residues. The CDR3 loop reads CASCRGQGDTQYF. The CDR3 DNA reads as TGTGCCAGTTGTAGGGGGCAAGGAGATACGCAGTATTTT.

The chain links TRBV10-3 to TRBJ2-7, with TRBD1 as a possible D gene (6 bases). This CDR3 has 13 amino acids. V was trimmed by 8 bases and J by 1 base, leaving 12 bases between them. Germline loops: CDR1 ENHRY, CDR2 SYGVKD. The CDR3 bases are TGTGCCATCGGTACAGGGCCGTCCTACGAGCAGTACTTC. Translated: CAIGTGPSYEQYF.

This clone appeared once. This sequence joins TRBV18 and TRBJ2-2, with 9 positions matching TRBD2. CDR1 is KGHSH and CDR2 is LQKENI in the germline V gene. With V trimmed by 5 bases and J by 5 bases, 6 bases remained unmatched. This CDR3 is 15 amino acids long. CDR3 amino acids: CASSSRLAATGELFF. CDR3 nucleotide sequence: TGTGCCAGCTCATCCAGACTAGCGGCAACCGGGGAGCTGTTTTTT.

The CDR3 DNA sequence: TGTGCCAGCAGTGCGGGTCTAAAAGGCTCCCACTTCCTTACTGAGCAGTACTTC. This translates into CASSAGLKGSHFLTEQYF. The chain combines TRBV27 with TRBJ2-7, with a possible D match to TRBD2 (5 bases). CDR1 and CDR2 from the germline V gene are MNHEY and SMNVEV (reference sequence). This CDR3 region has 18 residues. V was clipped by 5 bases and J by 7 bases, with 30 bases between them.

V is TRBV7-2 and J is TRBJ1-2; 10 bases agree with TRBD1. The CDR3 has 15 amino acids. Germline V gene data show CDR1 as SGHTA and CDR2 as FQGNSA. The trim removed 5 bases at V and 3 bases at J, leaving 6 bases unmatched. CDR3 bases: TGTGCCAGCAGCCCGACGGGACAGGGGTACTATGGCTACACCTTC. Translation gives CASSPTGQGYYGYTF.

The genes are TRBV10-2 and TRBJ2-2; 7 nucleotides match TRBD2. Germline assignment: CDR1 WSHSY and CDR2 SAAADI. This CDR3 has 14 amino acids. With V trimmed by 6 bases and J by 5 bases, 6 bases remained unmatched. The CDR3 spells CASRKAGATGELFF. CDR3 DNA: TGCGCCAGCAGGAAGGCGGGAGCGACCGGGGAGCTGTTTTTT.